This T cell receptor beta chain was sequenced for a study of blood T cell repertoires in COVID-19. The repertoire was sequenced with immunoSEQ multiplex PCR; TCRdb's copy has only in-frame clones and lacks some. This sample has fewer than 65,000 clones, with 70% to 90% found just once. This CDR3 contains 13 residues. The V end lost 1 base, the J end lost 6 bases, and 6 bases lay between the germline ends. This clonotype was sampled from a woman of 80 years or more with acute or convalescent COVID-19. The sequencing input was peripheral blood. The chain joins TRBV12-3 or TRBV12-4 to TRBJ1-4, with unresolved D. The CDR3 spells CASSLEADEKLFF. The DNA for the CDR3 is TGTGCCAGCAGTTTAGAGGCGGATGAAAAACTGTTTTTT.